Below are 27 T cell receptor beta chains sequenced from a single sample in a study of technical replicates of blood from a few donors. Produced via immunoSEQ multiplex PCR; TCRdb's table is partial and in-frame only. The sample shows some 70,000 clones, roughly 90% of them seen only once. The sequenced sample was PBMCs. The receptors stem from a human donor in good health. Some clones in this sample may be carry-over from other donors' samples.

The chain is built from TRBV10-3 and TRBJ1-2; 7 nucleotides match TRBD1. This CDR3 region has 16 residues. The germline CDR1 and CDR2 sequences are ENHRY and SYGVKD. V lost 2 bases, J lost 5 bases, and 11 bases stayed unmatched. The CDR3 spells CAISEAGTVGLYGYTF. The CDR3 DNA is TGTGCCATCAGTGAGGCGGGGACAGTTGGGTTGTATGGCTACACCTTC.

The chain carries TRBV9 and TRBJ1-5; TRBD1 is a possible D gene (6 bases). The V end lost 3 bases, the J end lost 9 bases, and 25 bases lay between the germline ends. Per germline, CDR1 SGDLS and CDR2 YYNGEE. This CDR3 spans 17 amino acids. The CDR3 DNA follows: TGTGCCAGCAGCGGCGAGACCGGGACACCCATAGACGGGCCCCAGCATTTT. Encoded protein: CASSGETGTPIDGPQHF.

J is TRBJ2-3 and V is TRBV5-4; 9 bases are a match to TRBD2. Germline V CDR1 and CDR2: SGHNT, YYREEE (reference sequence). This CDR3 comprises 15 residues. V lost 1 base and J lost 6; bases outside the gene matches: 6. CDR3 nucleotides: TGTGCCAGCAGCTTGCAACTAGCGGGTGGCGATACGCAGTATTTT. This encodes CASSLQLAGGDTQYF.

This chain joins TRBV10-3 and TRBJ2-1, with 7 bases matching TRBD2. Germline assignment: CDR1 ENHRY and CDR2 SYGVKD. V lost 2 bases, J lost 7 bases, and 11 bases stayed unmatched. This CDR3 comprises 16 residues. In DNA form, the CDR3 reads TGTGCCATCAGTGAGACACCGGGACTACCAAAAAATGAGCAGTTCTTC. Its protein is CAISETPGLPKNEQFF.

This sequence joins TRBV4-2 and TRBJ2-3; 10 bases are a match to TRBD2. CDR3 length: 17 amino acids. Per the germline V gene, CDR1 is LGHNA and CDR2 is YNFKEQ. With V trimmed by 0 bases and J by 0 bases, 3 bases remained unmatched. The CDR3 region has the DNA TGTGCCAGCAGCCAAGATGGACTAGCGGCTAGCACAGATACGCAGTATTTT. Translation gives CASSQDGLAASTDTQYF.

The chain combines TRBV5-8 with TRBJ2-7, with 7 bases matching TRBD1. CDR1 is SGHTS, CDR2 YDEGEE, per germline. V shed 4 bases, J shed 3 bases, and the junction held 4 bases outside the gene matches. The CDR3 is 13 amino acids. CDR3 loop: CASSDRVGYEQYF. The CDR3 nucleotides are TGTGCCAGCAGCGACAGGGTAGGCTACGAGCAGTACTTC. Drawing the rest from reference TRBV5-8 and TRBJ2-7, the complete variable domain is EAGVTQSPTHLIKTRGQQATLRCSPISGHTSVYWYQQALGLGLQFLLWYDEGEERNRGNFPPRFSGRQFPNYSSELNVNALELEDSALYLCASSDRVGYEQYFGPGTRLTVT.

In DNA, the CDR3 is TGTGCCAGCAGCGACGGGACTAGCGGGAGGGCCCTCAGGTATTTT. Translated, it gives CASSDGTSGRALRYF. The gene calls are TRBV5-6 and TRBJ2-3; 16 bases align to TRBD2. Germline V gene lookup returns CDR1 SGHDT and CDR2 YYEEEE. CDR3 length: 15 amino acids. Germline trimming cut 4 bases from V and 14 bases from J; bases unmatched to any gene: 10.

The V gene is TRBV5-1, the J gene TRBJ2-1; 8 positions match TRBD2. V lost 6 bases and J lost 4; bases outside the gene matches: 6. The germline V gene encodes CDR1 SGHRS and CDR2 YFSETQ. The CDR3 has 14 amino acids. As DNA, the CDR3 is TGCGCCAGCACACCCGGGGGGGGGTACAATGAGCAGTTCTTC. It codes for CASTPGGGYNEQFF.

The CDR3 region has the DNA TGTGCCACCAGCCAAGGGGCCGTCGGGTCACCCCTCCACTTT. It specifies CATSQGAVGSPLHF. V gene TRBV15 combines with J gene TRBJ1-6, with a tentative D call TRBD1 (5 bases). Germline CDR1 is LNHNV and CDR2 is YYDKDF (reference sequence). CDR3 length equals 14 residues. V was pared by 5 bases and J by 10 bases, with 15 bases between.

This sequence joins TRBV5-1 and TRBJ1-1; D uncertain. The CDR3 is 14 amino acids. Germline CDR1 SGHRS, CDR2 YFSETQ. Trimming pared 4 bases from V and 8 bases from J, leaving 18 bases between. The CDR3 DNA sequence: TGCGCCAGCAGCCTTCTTAGTGAACCTACCGAAGCTTTCTTT. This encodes CASSLLSEPTEAFF.

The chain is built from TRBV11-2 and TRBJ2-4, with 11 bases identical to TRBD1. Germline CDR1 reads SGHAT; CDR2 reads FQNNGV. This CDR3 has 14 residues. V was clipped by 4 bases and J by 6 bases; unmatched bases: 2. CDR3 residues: CASSSGQGANIQYF. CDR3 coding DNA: TGTGCCAGCAGCTCCGGACAGGGGGCAAACATTCAGTACTTC.

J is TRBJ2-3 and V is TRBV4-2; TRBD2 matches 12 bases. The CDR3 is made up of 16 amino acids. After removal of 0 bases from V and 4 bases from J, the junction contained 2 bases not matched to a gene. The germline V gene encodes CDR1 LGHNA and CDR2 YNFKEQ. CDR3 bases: TGTGCCAGCAGCCAAGAGGCTAGCGGGGGGGCAGATACGCAGTATTTT. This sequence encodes CASSQEASGGADTQYF.

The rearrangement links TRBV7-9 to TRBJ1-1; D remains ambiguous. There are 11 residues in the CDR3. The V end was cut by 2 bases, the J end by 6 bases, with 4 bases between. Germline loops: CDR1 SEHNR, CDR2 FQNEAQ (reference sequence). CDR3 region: CASSLSPEAFF. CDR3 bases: TGTGCCAGCAGCTTAAGCCCTGAAGCTTTCTTT.

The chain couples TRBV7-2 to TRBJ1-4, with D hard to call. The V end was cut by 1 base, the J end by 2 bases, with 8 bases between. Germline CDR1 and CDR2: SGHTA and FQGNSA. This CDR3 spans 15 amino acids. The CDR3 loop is CASSLGADTNEKLFF. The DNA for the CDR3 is TGTGCCAGCAGCTTAGGGGCCGATACTAATGAAAAACTGTTTTTT. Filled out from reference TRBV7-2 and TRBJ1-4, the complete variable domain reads GAGVSQSPSNKVTEKGKDVELRCDPISGHTALYWYRQSLGQGLEFLIYFQGNSAPDKSGLPSDRFSAERTGGSVSTLTIQRTQQEDSAVYLCASSLGADTNEKLFFGSGTQLSVL.

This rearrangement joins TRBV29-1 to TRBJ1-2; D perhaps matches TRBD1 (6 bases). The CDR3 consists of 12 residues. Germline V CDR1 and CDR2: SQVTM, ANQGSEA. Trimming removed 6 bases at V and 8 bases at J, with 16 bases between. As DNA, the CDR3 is TGCAGCGTGGAAAAGGGGGGGGAGGGCTACACCTTC. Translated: CSVEKGGEGYTF.

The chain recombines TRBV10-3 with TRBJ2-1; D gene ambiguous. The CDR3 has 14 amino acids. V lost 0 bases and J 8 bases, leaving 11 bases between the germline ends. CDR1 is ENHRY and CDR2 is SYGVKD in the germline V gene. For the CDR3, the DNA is TGTGCCATCAGTGAGTCCCCTCGAGTATATGAGCAGTTCTTC. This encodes CAISESPRVYEQFF.

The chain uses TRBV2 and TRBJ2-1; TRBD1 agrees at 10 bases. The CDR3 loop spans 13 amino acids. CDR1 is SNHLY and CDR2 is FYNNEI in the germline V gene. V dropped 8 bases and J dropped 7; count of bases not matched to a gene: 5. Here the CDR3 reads CASRDRGKNEQFF. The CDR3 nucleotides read TGTGCCAGCCGGGACAGGGGTAAAAATGAGCAGTTCTTC. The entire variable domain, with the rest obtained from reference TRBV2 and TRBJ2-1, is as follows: EPEVTQTPSHQVTQMGQEVILRCVPISNHLYFYWYRQILGQKVEFLVSFYNNEISEKSEIFDDQFSVERPDGSNFTLKIRSTKLEDSAMYFCASRDRGKNEQFFGPGTRLTVL.

This CDR3 is CASGRGEGGNTEAFF. The CDR3 DNA reads as TGCGCCAGCGGGAGGGGTGAAGGGGGGAACACTGAAGCTTTCTTT. The V and J genes are TRBV5-1 and TRBJ1-1; a possible D gene is TRBD1 (6 bases). This CDR3 has 15 residues. V was shortened by 7 bases and J by 1 base, with 17 bases between the two germline ends. In germline, CDR1 is SGHRS, CDR2 YFSETQ.

Here the CDR3 DNA reads TGTGCCAGCAGTTTATTGGCGGCTAGCGGGGAGGTCGGGGAGCTGTTTTTT. Protein: CASSLLAASGEVGELFF. The rearrangement links TRBV27 to TRBJ2-2; 9 bases map to TRBD2. The CDR3 consists of 17 residues. V gave up 1 base and J gave up 7 bases; unmatched junction bases: 10. Per the germline V gene, CDR1 is MNHEY and CDR2 is SMNVEV (reference sequence).

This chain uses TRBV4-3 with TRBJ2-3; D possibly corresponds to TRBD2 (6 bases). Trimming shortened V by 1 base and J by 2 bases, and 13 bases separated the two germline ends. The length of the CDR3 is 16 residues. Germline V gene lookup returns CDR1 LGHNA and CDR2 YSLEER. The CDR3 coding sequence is TGCGCCAGCAGCCAAGCGCAGGGAGGAAACACAGATACGCAGTATTTT. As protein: CASSQAQGGNTDTQYF.

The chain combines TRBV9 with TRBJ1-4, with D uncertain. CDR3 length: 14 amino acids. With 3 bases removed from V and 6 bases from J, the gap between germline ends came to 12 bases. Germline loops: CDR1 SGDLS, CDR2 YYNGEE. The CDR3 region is CASSGALRDEKLFF. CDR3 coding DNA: TGTGCCAGCAGCGGAGCCCTACGAGATGAAAAACTGTTTTTT. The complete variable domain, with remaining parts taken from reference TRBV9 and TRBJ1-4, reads DSGVTQTPKHLITATGQRVTLRCSPRSGDLSVYWYQQSLDQGLQFLIQYYNGEERAKGNILERFSAQQFPDLHSELNLSSLELGDSALYFCASSGALRDEKLFFGSGTQLSVL.

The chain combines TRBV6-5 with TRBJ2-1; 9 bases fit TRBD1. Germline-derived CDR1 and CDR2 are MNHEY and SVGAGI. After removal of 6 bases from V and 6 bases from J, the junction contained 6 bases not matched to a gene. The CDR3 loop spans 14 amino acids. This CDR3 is CASRTGTGFNEQFF. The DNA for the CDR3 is TGTGCCAGCAGGACCGGGACAGGGTTCAATGAGCAGTTCTTC.

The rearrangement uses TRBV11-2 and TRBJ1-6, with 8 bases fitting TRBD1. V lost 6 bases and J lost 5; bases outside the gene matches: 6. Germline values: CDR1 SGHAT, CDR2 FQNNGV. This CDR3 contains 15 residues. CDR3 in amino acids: CASRRTGRDNSPLHF. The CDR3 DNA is TGTGCCAGCAGAAGGACAGGGAGAGATAATTCACCCCTCCACTTT.

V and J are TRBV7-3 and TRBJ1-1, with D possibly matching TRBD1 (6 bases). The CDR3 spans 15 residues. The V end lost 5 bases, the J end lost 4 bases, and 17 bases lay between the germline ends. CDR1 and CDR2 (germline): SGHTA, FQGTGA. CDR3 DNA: TGTGCCAGCAGCCCAAGCGGACAGAGGGCCACTGAAGCTTTCTTT. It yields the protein CASSPSGQRATEAFF.

The CDR3, as DNA: TGTGCCAGCAGCCGCGCTTCAGATACGCAGTATTTT. Its translation is CASSRASDTQYF. The gene calls are TRBV9 and TRBJ2-3; D is unclear. Germline CDR1 reads SGDLS; CDR2 reads YYNGEE. Trimming stripped 4 bases from V and 4 bases from J, with 7 bases between. CDR3 size: 12 residues. Full variable domain (missing parts from reference TRBV9 and TRBJ2-3): DSGVTQTPKHLITATGQRVTLRCSPRSGDLSVYWYQQSLDQGLQFLIQYYNGEERAKGNILERFSAQQFPDLHSELNLSSLELGDSALYFCASSRASDTQYFGPGTRLTVL.

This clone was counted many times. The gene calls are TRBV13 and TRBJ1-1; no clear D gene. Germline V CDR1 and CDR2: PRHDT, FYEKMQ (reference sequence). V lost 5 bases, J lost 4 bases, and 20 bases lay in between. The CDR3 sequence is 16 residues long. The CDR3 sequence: CASSQEGSIEGTEAFF. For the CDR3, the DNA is TGTGCCAGCAGCCAAGAAGGTTCTATCGAGGGCACTGAAGCTTTCTTT.

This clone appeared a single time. This chain's CDR3 is CASSQTSSGIYNEQFF. In DNA form, the CDR3 reads TGCGCCAGCAGCCAGACTTCTAGCGGGATCTACAATGAGCAGTTCTTC. V is TRBV4-1 and J is TRBJ2-1; the match to TRBD2 covers 9 bases. Germline-derived CDR1 and CDR2 are MGHRA and YSYEKL. With 3 bases clipped from V and 3 bases from J, the junction kept 6 bases outside the gene matches. The CDR3 is 16 residues long.